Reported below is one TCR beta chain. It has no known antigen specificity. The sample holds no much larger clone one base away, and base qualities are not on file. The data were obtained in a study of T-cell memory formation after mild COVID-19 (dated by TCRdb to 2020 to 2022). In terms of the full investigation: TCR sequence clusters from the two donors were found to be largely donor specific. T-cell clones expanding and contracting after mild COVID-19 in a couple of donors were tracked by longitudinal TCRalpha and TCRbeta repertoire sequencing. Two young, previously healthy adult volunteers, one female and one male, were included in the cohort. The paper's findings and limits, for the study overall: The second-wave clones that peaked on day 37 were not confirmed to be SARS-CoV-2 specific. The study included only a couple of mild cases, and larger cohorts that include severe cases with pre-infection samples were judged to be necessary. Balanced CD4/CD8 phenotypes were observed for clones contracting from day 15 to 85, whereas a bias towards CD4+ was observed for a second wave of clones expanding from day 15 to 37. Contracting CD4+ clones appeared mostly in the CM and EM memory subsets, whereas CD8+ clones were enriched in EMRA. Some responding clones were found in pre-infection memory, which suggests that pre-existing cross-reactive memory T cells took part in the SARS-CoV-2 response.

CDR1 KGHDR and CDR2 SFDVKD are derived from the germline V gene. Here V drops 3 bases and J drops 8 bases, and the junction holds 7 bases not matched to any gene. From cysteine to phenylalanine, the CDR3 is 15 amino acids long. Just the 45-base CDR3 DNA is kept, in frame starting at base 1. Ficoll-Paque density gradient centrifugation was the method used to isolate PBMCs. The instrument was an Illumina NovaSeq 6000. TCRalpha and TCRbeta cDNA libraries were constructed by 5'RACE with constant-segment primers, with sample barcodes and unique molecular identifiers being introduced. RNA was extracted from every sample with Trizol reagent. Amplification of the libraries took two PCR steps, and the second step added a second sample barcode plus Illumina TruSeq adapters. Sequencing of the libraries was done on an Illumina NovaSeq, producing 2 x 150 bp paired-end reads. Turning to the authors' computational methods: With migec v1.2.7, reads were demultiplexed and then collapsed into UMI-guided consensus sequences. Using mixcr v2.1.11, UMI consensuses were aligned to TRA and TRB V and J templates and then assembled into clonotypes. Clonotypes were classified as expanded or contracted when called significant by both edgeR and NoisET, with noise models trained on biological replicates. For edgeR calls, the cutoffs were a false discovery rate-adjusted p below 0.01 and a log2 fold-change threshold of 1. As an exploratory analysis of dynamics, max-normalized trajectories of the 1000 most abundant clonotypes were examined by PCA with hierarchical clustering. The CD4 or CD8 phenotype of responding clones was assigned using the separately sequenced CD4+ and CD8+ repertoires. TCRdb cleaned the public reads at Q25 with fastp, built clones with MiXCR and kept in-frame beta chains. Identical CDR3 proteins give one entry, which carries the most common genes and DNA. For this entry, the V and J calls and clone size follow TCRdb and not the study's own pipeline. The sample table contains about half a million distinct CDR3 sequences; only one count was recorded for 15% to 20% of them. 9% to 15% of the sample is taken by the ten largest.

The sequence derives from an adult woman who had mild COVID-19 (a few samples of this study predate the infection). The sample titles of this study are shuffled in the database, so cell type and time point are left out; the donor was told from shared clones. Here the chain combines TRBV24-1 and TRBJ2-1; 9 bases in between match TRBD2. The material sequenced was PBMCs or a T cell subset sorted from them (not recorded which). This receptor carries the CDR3 CATSDVLAGSYEQFF. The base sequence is TGTGCCACCAGTGATGTCCTAGCGGGAAGTTATGAGCAGTTCTTC.